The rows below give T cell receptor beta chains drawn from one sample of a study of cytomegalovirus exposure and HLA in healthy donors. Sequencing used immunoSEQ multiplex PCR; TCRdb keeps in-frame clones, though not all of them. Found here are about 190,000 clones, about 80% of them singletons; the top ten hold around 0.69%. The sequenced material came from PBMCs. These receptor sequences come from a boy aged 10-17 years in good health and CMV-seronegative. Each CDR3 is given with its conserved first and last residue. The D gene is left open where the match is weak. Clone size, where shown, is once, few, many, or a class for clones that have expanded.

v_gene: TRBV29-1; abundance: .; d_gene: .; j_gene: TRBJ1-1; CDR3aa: CSVGEGAEAFF; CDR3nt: TGCAGCGTTGGTGAAGGAGCTGAAGCTTTCTTT
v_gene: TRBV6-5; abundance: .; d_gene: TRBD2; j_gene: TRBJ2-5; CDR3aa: CASKTSGGRQETQYF; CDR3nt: TGTGCCAGCAAAACATCGGGGGGGAGGCAAGAGACCCAGTACTTC
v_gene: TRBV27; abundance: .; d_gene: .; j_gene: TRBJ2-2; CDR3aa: CASRPQRATGELFF; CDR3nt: TGTGCCAGCAGGCCACAGAGAGCCACCGGGGAGCTGTTTTTT
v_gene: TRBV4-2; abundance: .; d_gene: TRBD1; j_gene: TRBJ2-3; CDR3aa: CASSQGIRGQGITDTQYF; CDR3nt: TGTGCCAGCAGCCAAGGGATTCGAGGACAGGGAATCACAGATACGCAGTATTTT
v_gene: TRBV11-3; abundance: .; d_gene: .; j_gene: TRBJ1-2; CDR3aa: CASSRLLPRAGDYNYGYTF; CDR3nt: TGTGCCAGCAGTCGACTTCTTCCCCGCGCAGGGGATTATAACTATGGCTACACCTTC
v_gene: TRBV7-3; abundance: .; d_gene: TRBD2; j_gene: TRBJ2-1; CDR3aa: CASSLRGTSLANYNEQFF; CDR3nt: TGTGCCAGCAGCTTACGGGGGACTAGCTTAGCGAACTACAATGAGCAGTTCTTC
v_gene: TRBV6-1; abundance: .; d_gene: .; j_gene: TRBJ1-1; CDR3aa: CASSEGGPGTEAFF; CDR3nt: TGTGCCAGCAGTGAGGGGGGGCCGGGAACTGAAGCTTTCTTT
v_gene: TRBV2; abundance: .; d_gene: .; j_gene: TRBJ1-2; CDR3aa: CASSDRGRNYGYTF; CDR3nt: TGTGCCAGCAGTGACAGGGGAAGGAACTATGGCTACACCTTC
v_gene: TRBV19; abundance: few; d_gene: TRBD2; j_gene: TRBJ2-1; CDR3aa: CASSPSKTSGGGPYNEQFF; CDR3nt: TGTGCCAGTAGTCCCTCTAAGACTAGCGGGGGGGGCCCCTACAATGAGCAGTTCTTC
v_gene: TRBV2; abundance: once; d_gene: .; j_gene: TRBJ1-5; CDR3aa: CASSLDRQPQHF; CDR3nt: TGTGCCAGCAGCCTGGACAGACAGCCCCAGCATTTT
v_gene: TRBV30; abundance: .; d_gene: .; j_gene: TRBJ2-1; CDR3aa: CAWTIDGSSYNEQFF; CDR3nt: TGTGCCTGGACCATAGACGGGAGCTCCTACAATGAGCAGTTCTTC
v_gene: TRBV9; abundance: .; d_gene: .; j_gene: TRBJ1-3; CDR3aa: CASITTRYSGNTIYF; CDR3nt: TGTGCCAGCATCACGACCAGGTACTCTGGAAACACCATATATTTT
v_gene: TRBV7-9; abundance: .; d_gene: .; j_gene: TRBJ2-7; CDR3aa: CSSSGAPLYEQYF; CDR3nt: TGTTCCAGCAGCGGCGCGCCACTATACGAGCAGTACTTC
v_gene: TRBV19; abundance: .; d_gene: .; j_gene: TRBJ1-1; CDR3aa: CASSTRDTHTEAFF; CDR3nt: TGTGCCAGTAGTACCCGGGACACCCACACTGAAGCTTTCTTT
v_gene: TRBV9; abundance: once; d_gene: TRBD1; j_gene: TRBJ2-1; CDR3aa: CASSAWTGGNEQFF; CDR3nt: TGTGCCAGCAGCGCATGGACAGGGGGCAATGAGCAGTTCTTC
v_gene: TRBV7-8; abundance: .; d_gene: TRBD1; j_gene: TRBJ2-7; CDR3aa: CASSPRTGELEQYF; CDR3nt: TGTGCCAGCAGCCCTCGGACAGGGGAGCTTGAGCAGTACTTC
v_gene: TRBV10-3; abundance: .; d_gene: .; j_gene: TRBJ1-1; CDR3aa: CAISDKTALNTEAFF; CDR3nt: TGTGCCATCAGTGATAAGACAGCCCTGAACACTGAAGCTTTCTTT
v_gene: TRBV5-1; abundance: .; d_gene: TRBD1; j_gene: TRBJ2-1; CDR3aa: CASSSTGGNSYNEQFF; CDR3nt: TGCGCCAGCAGCTCGACAGGGGGGAACTCCTACAATGAGCAGTTCTTC
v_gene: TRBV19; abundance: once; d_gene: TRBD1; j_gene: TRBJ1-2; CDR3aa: CASKVRGRGDYGYTF; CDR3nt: TGTGCCAGTAAGGTCAGGGGGCGCGGGGACTATGGCTACACCTTC
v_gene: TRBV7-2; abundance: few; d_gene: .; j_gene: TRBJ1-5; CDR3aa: CATGREGSNQPQHF; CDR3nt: TGTGCCACCGGACGGGAGGGGAGCAATCAGCCCCAGCATTTT
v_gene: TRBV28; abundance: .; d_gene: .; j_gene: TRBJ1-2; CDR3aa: CASREDTLELWGYTF; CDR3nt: TGTGCCTCACGGGAGGATACCCTCGAACTATGGGGCTACACCTTC
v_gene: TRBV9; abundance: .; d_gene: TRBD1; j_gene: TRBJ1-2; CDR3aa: CASSGGGGRPPNYGYTF; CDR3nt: TGTGCCAGCAGCGGAGGGGGCGGGCGACCGCCTAACTATGGCTACACCTTC
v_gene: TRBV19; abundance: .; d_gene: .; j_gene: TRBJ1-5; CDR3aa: CATRNRHPQPQHF; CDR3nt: TGTGCCACCAGAAACAGACATCCTCAGCCCCAGCATTTT
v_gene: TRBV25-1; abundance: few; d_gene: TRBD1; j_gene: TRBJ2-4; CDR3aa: CASSVSGTGNIQYF; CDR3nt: TGTGCCAGCAGTGTATCCGGGACAGGGAACATTCAGTACTTC
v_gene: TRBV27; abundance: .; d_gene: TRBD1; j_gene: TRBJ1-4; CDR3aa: CASSPLTQDRVQNEKLFF; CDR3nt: TGTGCCAGCAGTCCCCTTACTCAAGACAGGGTCCAAAATGAAAAACTGTTTTTT
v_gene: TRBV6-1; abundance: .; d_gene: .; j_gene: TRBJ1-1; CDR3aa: CASSEVERGSFF; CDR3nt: TGTGCCAGCAGTGAAGTGGAGAGGGGGTCTTTCTTT
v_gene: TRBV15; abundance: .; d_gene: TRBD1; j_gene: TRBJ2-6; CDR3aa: CATSRGTGGVSGANVLTF; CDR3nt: TGTGCCACCAGCAGAGGAACAGGGGGAGTCTCTGGGGCCAACGTCCTGACTTTC
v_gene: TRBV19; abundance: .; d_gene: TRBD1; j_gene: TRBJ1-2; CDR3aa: CASSSSGTGVYGYTF; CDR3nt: TGTGCCAGTAGTTCCTCCGGGACAGGGGTTTACGGCTACACCTTC
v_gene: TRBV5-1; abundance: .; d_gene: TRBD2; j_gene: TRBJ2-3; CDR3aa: CASSLSSSGDTQYF; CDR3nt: TGCGCCAGCAGCTTGTCGTCTAGCGGGGATACGCAGTATTTT
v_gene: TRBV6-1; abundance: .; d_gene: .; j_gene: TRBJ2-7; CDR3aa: CASKSAYEQYF; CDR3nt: TGTGCCAGCAAGTCGGCCTACGAGCAGTACTTC
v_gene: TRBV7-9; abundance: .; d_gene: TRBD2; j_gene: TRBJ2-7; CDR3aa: CSSSPPGLAVYEQYF; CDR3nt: TGTTCCAGCAGCCCCCCGGGACTAGCGGTCTACGAGCAGTACTTC
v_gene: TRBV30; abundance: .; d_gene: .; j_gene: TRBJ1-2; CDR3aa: CAWSPGTHYGYTF; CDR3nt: TGTGCCTGGAGCCCGGGTACCCACTATGGCTACACCTTC
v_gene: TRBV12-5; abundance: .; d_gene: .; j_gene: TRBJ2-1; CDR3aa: CASGLVFEDRHNEQFF; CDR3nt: TGTGCTAGTGGTTTGGTTTTCGAGGATCGGCACAATGAGCAGTTCTTC
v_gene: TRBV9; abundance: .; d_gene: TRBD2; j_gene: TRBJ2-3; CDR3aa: CASSLGLAASTDTQYF; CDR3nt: TGTGCCAGCAGCTTAGGACTAGCGGCGAGCACAGATACGCAGTATTTT
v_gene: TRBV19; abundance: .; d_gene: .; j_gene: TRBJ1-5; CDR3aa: CASTNTGSSNQPQHF; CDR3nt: TGTGCCAGTACTAACACAGGGTCGAGCAATCAGCCCCAGCATTTT
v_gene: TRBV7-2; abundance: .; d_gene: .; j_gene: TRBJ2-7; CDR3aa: CASSLKGGYEQYF; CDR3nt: TGTGCCAGCAGCTTAAAGGGGGGGTACGAGCAGTACTTC
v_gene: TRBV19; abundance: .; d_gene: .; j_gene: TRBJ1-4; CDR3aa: CASREDPANEKLFF; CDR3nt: TGTGCCAGTAGAGAGGATCCGGCTAATGAAAAACTGTTTTTT
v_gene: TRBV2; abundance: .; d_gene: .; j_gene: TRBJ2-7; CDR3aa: CASSDTRGYPYEQYF; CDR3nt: TGTGCCAGCAGTGACACACGGGGTTATCCCTACGAGCAGTACTTC
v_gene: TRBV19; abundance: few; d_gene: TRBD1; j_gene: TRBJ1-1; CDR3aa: CASSSWTGARTEAFF; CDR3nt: TGTGCCAGTAGTAGTTGGACAGGGGCGAGAACTGAAGCTTTCTTT
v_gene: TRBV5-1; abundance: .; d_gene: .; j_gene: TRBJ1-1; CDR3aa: CASSLDSLEAFF; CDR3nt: TGCGCCAGCAGCTTGGACAGCCTTGAAGCTTTCTTT